A selection of T cell receptor beta chains follows, all from one sample in a study of blood T cells in healthy people across ages. A single record per CDR3 protein comes from TCRdb applying MiXCR to the 5' RACE reads. The data hold more than 500,000 distinct CDR3 sequences, with roughly a quarter observed a single time. Separately, the same data were catalogued under a study of T cells of mothers and their children.

Sequenced sample: blood. These receptors were collected from a boy aged 2 to 9 in good health. Both conserved end residues are part of each CDR3. A D gene is named only where the DNA matches it firmly. Clone size is shown for a subset of rows, as once, few, many or a class of expanded clone.

J gene | D gene | clone size | V gene | CDR3 DNA | CDR3 protein
TRBJ1-2 | TRBD1 | few | TRBV12-3/TRBV12-4 | TGTGCCAGCAGTTTGGCCAGGGGGCTGGAAGGCTACACCTTC | CASSLARGLEGYTF
TRBJ1-4 | NA | few | TRBV12-3/TRBV12-4 | TGTGCCAGCATCGAACAGGGTTTTGCTAATGAAAAACTGTTTTTT | CASIEQGFANEKLFF
TRBJ2-2 | NA | NA | TRBV30 | TGTGCCTGGAGTGTACGGCTAGCTGCGCCCGGGGAGCTGTTTTTT | CAWSVRLAAPGELFF
TRBJ2-2 | NA | few | TRBV20-1 | TGCAGTGCTAGAGCCGGAGGGGCAGGGGAGCTGTTTTTT | CSARAGGAGELFF
TRBJ1-5 | NA | NA | TRBV7-8 | TGTGCCAGCAGCTTAGAATCGGTGAGCAATCAGCCCCAGCATTTT | CASSLESVSNQPQHF
TRBJ2-1 | NA | few | TRBV30 | TGTGCCTGGAGTTTCCTCCAAAGGGGCGATGAGCAGTTCTTC | CAWSFLQRGDEQFF
TRBJ1-1 | NA | NA | TRBV7-3 | TGTGCCAGCAGCTTAACCCCTCTGCCCCGGGGACGTTTGGGGGGGGACACTGAAGCTTTCTTT | CASSLTPLPRGRLGGDTEAFF
TRBJ2-3 | NA | NA | TRBV12-3/TRBV12-4 | TGTGCCAGCAGTAAGCCTAGCACAGATACGCAGTATTTT | CASSKPSTDTQYF
TRBJ1-1 | NA | NA | TRBV13 | TGTGCCAGCGGACAGATTGGACAGAACACTGAAGCTTTCTTT | CASGQIGQNTEAFF
TRBJ2-1 | TRBD2 | few | TRBV12-3/TRBV12-4 | TGTGCCAGCAGTCCTAAGACTAGCGGGGTTATCAATGAGCAGTTCTTC | CASSPKTSGVINEQFF
TRBJ2-1 | NA | few | TRBV6-6 | TGTGCCAGCAGTTTTACGGACAGCTACAATGAGCAGTTCTTC | CASSFTDSYNEQFF
TRBJ2-7 | NA | NA | TRBV6-2/TRBV6-3 | TGTGCCAGCACGAATACCTACGAGCAGTACTTT | CASTNTYEQYF
TRBJ2-5 | NA | NA | TRBV20-1 | TGCACCATCCCCGGGTCCCAAGAGACCCAGTACTTC | CTIPGSQETQYF
TRBJ2-3 | NA | NA | TRBV12-3/TRBV12-4 | TGTGCCAGCAGTAAGGGGGGGCCGAGTACGCAGTATTTT | CASSKGGPSTQYF
TRBJ1-1 | NA | NA | TRBV7-9 | TGTGCCAGCACCGTGACAGAAGGGGTGAACACTGAAGCTTTCTTT | CASTVTEGVNTEAFF
TRBJ1-2 | NA | few | TRBV7-9 | TGTGCCAGCAGCACAAACAGCTATGGCTACACCTTC | CASSTNSYGYTF
TRBJ1-3 | NA | NA | TRBV12-3/TRBV12-4 | TGTGCCAGCAGTTTTGGGGGGCTTGGAAACACCATATATTTT | CASSFGGLGNTIYF
TRBJ2-5 | NA | NA | TRBV5-4 | TGTGCCAGCAGCCCCGGGGGTAGCGGTGCGTACGGGCAGTACTTC | CASSPGGSGAYGQYF
TRBJ2-3 | NA | NA | TRBV14 | TGTGCCAGCAGCCAAGTCGGCACAGATACGCAGTATTTT | CASSQVGTDTQYF
TRBJ1-2 | TRBD1 | few | TRBV11-2 | TGTGCCAGCAGTCCAAACAGGGGCCCGTGGGGCTATGGCTACACCTTC | CASSPNRGPWGYGYTF
TRBJ2-1 | NA | few | TRBV7-2 | TGTGCCAGCAGACACACCACTCGTCAGTTCTTC | CASRHTTRQFF
TRBJ2-1 | TRBD1 | NA | TRBV3-1 | TGTGCCAGCAGCCAAGGGCAGGGGGCTGTTGAGCAGTTCTTC | CASSQGQGAVEQFF
TRBJ1-2 | TRBD1 | once | TRBV29-1 | TGCAGCGTTGTGAGGACAGGGGCCTGGTACGGCTACACCTTC | CSVVRTGAWYGYTF
TRBJ2-7 | TRBD1 | NA | TRBV29-1 | TGCAGCGTCGGAGACAGGGCCCACGAGCAGTACTTC | CSVGDRAHEQYF
TRBJ1-1 | NA | NA | TRBV7-9 | TGTGCCAGCAGCTTAGTGGCAGGGGTGAACACTGAAGCTTTCTTT | CASSLVAGVNTEAFF
TRBJ1-2 | NA | few | TRBV14 | TGTGCCAGCAGCCAAGAAGGAAGTTTGCGATACGGCGGTGGCTACACCTTC | CASSQEGSLRYGGGYTF
TRBJ1-6 | TRBD1 | once | TRBV19 | TGTGCCAGTAGTATGGGACAGGGTCCGAATTCACTCCTCCACTTT | CASSMGQGPNSLLHF
TRBJ2-3 | NA | NA | TRBV3-1 | TGTGCCAGCAGCCCGCCTAACGTTGATACGCAGTATTTT | CASSPPNVDTQYF
TRBJ1-2 | TRBD1 | many | TRBV6-5 | TGTGCCAGCAGCTTAACAGGGGAAAATGGCTACACCTTC | CASSLTGENGYTF
TRBJ1-2 | TRBD1 | NA | TRBV7-2 | TGTGCCAGCAGCTTAACGGAGGGGGCGAACTATGGCTACACCTTC | CASSLTEGANYGYTF
TRBJ2-3 | TRBD2 | few | TRBV9 | TGTTCCAGCAGCGTTGGGGGTCTAGCGGGGAGCGCAGATACGCAGTATTTT | CSSSVGGLAGSADTQYF